The rows below give T cell receptor beta chains drawn from one sample of a study of blood T cell repertoires in COVID-19. The protocol was immunoSEQ multiplex PCR, while the TCRdb copy is restricted to in-frame clones and leaves out a portion. The table has 180,000 or so clones, around 80% seen once; the top ten hold almost 8.5%. The sample comprised peripheral blood. All receptors derive from a woman aged 70-85 years with acute or convalescent COVID-19. The CDR3 runs from the conserved cysteine through the conserved F or W. D genes are given only for firm matches. Size values are once, few and many counts, or a class for expanded clones, and some rows have none.

abundance: few; v_gene: TRBV4-2; d_gene: .; j_gene: TRBJ1-5; CDR3aa: CASSQRATSNQPQHF; CDR3nt: TGTGCCAGCAGCCAGCGGGCCACCAGCAATCAGCCCCAGCATTTT
abundance: few; v_gene: TRBV2; d_gene: .; j_gene: TRBJ1-2; CDR3aa: CASSTDSNPLYGYTF; CDR3nt: TGTGCCAGCAGCACGGACAGCAACCCCCTCTATGGCTACACCTTC
abundance: .; v_gene: TRBV5-6; d_gene: TRBD1; j_gene: TRBJ1-6; CDR3aa: CASSPAPTRGSPLHF; CDR3nt: TGTGCCAGCAGCCCTGCACCGACCAGGGGGTCACCCCTCCACTTT
abundance: few; v_gene: TRBV7-2; d_gene: .; j_gene: TRBJ1-2; CDR3aa: CASTGANQWYGYTF; CDR3nt: TGTGCCAGCACAGGGGCGAACCAGTGGTATGGCTACACCTTC
abundance: .; v_gene: TRBV5-4; d_gene: TRBD1; j_gene: TRBJ2-6; CDR3aa: CASSPGQSLSGANVLTF; CDR3nt: TGTGCCAGCAGCCCGGGACAGTCACTCTCTGGGGCCAACGTCCTGACTTTC
abundance: .; v_gene: TRBV7-2; d_gene: .; j_gene: TRBJ1-1; CDR3aa: CASSLVPRENTEAFF; CDR3nt: TGTGCCAGCAGCTTAGTACCCAGGGAGAACACTGAAGCTTTCTTT
abundance: .; v_gene: TRBV5-1; d_gene: TRBD2; j_gene: TRBJ2-4; CDR3aa: CASSLVGLVSGNIQYF; CDR3nt: TGCGCCAGCAGCTTGGTGGGACTAGTGTCGGGTAACATTCAGTACTTC
abundance: .; v_gene: TRBV11-2; d_gene: .; j_gene: TRBJ2-1; CDR3aa: CASSLREGGRHEQFF; CDR3nt: TGTGCCAGCAGCTTAAGGGAGGGGGGCAGGCATGAGCAGTTCTTC
abundance: once; v_gene: TRBV3-1/TRBV3-2; d_gene: .; j_gene: TRBJ1-1; CDR3aa: CASSQGRGRGTEAFF; CDR3nt: TGTGCCAGCAGCCAAGGACGGGGAAGAGGCACTGAAGCTTTCTTT
abundance: .; v_gene: TRBV27; d_gene: TRBD2; j_gene: TRBJ2-3; CDR3aa: CASSTRLAGGPDTQYF; CDR3nt: TGTGCCAGCAGCACCCGACTAGCGGGGGGGCCGGATACGCAGTATTTT
abundance: .; v_gene: TRBV6-2/TRBV6-3; d_gene: .; j_gene: TRBJ1-2; CDR3aa: CASSRQISNYGYTF; CDR3nt: TGTGCCAGCAGCCGACAGATCTCAAACTATGGCTACACCTTC
abundance: .; v_gene: TRBV9; d_gene: .; j_gene: TRBJ1-5; CDR3aa: CASSELGGNQPQHF; CDR3nt: TGTGCCAGCAGTGAATTAGGGGGCAATCAGCCCCAGCATTTT
abundance: .; v_gene: TRBV7-2; d_gene: TRBD2; j_gene: TRBJ2-3; CDR3aa: CASSLGGLAGKAADTQYF; CDR3nt: TGTGCCAGCAGCTTGGGGGGACTAGCGGGAAAGGCTGCAGATACGCAGTATTTT
abundance: .; v_gene: TRBV7-9; d_gene: .; j_gene: TRBJ1-1; CDR3aa: CASSLNIQVNTEAFF; CDR3nt: TGTGCCAGCAGCTTAAACATACAGGTGAACACTGAAGCTTTCTTT